The entry below gives a single T cell receptor (beta chain) sequence along with its context. Its target is not known. The record originates from a study of lymphopenia after photon versus proton radiotherapy. Germline CDR1 is SGHAT and CDR2 is FQNNGV. The CDR3 covers 14 residues. TCRdb's copy holds only in-frame clones and misses some; the assay was immunoSEQ multiplex PCR. The table records several thousand clones, about 71% of them present only once. Study-wide points: Oligoclonal CD8+ Temra expansion after nadir drove photon patients' diversity drop. Under photons, naive T cells and diversity fell while effector/memory populations rose.

The gene calls are TRBV11-2 and TRBJ2-5; 11 bases match TRBD1. The DNA end lines up better with TRBJ2-7; the J call may be wrong. The sequence was obtained from a man at least 80 years old with esophageal cancer. The sample consisted of peripheral blood, taken from a patient treated with proton-based radiotherapy. Here the CDR3 reads CASRGTGGTYEQYF. DNA of the CDR3: TGTGCCAGCAGGGGGACAGGGGGAACTTACGAGCAGTACTTC.